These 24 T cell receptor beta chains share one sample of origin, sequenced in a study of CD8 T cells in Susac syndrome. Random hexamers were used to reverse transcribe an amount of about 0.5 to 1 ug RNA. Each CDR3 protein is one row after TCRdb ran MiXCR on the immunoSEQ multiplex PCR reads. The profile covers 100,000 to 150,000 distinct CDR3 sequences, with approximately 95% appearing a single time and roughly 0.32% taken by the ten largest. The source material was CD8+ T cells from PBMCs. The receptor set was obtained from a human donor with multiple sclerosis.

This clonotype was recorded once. As DNA, the CDR3 is TGCAGCGGCTACAGCCCCTCTAACTATGGCTACACCTTC. Protein product: CSGYSPSNYGYTF. The V call is TRBV29-1, the J call TRBJ1-2; D uncertain. CDR1 SQVTM and CDR2 ANQGSEA come from the germline V gene. The CDR3 runs to 13 residues. V was shortened by 7 bases and J by 0 bases, with 12 bases between the two germline ends.

The CDR3 here is CASLTGSRETQYF. The CDR3 bases are TGTGCCAGCTTAACAGGGAGTCGGGAGACCCAGTACTTC. The J gene is TRBJ2-5, the V gene TRBV6-1, with D maybe TRBD1 (6 bases). V was cut by 8 bases and J by 5 bases, with 15 bases left in between. CDR1 is MNHNS, CDR2 SASEGT, per germline. The length of the CDR3 is 13 residues.

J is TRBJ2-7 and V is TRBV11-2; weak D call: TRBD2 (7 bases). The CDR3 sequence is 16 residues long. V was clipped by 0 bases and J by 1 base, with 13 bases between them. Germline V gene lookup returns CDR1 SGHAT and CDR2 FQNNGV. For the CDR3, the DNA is TGTGCCAGCAGCTTAGATCGGGGGGCGTTTTCCTACGAGCAGTACTTC. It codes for CASSLDRGAFSYEQYF.

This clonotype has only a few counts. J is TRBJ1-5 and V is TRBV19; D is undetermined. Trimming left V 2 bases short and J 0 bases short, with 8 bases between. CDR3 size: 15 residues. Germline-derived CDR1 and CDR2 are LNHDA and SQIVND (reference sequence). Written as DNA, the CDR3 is TGTGCCAGTAGTATATGGCAGGCTAGCAATCAGCCCCAGCATTTT. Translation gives CASSIWQASNQPQHF.

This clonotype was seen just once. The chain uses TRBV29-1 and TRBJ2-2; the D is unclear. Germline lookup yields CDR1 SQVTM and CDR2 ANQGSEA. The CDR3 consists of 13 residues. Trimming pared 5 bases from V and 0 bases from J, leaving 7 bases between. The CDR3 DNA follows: TGCAGCGTTAGTGGCGCGAACACCGGGGAGCTGTTTTTT. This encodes CSVSGANTGELFF.

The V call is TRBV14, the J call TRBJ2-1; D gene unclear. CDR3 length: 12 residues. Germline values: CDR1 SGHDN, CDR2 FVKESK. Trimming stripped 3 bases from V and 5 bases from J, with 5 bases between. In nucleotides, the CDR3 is TGTGCCAGCAGCCAGGATCACAATGAGCAGTTCTTC. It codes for CASSQDHNEQFF.

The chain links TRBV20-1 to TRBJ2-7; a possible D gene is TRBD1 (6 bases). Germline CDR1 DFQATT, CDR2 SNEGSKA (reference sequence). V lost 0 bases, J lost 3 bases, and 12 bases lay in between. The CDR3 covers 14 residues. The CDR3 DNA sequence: TGCAGTGCTAGAGAGCAGGGGATAGTCTACGAGCAGTACTTC. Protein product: CSAREQGIVYEQYF.

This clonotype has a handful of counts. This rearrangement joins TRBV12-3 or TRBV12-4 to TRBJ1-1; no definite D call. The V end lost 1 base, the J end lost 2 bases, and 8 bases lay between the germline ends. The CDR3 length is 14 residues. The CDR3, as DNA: TGTGCCAGCAGTTTAGGTGCGGGAAACACTGAAGCTTTCTTT. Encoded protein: CASSLGAGNTEAFF.

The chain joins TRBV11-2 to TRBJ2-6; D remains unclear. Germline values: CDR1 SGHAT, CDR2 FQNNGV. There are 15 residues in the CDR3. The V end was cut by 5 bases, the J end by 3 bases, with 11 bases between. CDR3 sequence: CASSLGPNGANVLTF. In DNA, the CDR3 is TGTGCCAGCAGCCTTGGGCCCAATGGGGCCAACGTCCTGACTTTC. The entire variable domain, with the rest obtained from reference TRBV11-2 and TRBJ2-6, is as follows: EAGVAQSPRYKIIEKRQSVAFWCNPISGHATLYWYQQILGQGPKLLIQFQNNGVVDDSQLPKDRFSAERLKGVDSTLKIQPAKLEDSAVYLCASSLGPNGANVLTFGAGSRLTVL.

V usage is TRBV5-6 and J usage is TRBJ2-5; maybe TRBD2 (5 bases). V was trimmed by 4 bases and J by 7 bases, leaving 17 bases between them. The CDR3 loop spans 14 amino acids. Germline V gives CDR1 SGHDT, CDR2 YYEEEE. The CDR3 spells CASSPTTFSGTQYF. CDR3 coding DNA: TGTGCCAGCAGCCCGACTACTTTCTCCGGGACCCAGTACTTC.

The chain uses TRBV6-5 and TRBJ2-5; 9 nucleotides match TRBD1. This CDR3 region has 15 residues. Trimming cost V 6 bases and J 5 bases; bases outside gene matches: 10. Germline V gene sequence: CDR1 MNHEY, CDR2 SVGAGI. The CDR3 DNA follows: TGTGCCAGCAGGACGGGACAGGGAGTTCCGGAGACCCAGTACTTC. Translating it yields CASRTGQGVPETQYF.

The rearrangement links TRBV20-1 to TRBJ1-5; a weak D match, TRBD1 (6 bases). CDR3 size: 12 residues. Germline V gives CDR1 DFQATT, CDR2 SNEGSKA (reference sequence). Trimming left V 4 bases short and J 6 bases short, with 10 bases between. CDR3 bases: TGCAGTGCTAAACAGGGCGGTCAGCCCCAGCATTTT. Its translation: CSAKQGGQPQHF.

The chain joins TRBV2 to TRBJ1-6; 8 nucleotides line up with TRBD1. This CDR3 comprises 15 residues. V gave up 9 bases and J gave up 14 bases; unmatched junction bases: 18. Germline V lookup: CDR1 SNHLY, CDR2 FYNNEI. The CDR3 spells CASPEGSGGLSTLHF. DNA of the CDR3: TGTGCCAGTCCCGAAGGTTCAGGGGGCCTGAGCACCCTCCACTTT.

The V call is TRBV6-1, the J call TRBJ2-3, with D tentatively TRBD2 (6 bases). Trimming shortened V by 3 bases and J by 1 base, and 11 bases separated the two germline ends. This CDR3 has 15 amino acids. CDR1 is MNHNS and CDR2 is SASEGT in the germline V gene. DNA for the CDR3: TGTGCCAGCAGTGAGGATAGCGGCCGCACAGATACGCAGTATTTT. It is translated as CASSEDSGRTDTQYF.

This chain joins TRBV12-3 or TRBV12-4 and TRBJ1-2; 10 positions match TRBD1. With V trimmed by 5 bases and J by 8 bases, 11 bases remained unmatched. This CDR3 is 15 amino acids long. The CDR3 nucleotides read TGTGCCAGCAGTCTATTGGGACAGGGGAAGGACGGCTACACCTTC. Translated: CASSLLGQGKDGYTF.

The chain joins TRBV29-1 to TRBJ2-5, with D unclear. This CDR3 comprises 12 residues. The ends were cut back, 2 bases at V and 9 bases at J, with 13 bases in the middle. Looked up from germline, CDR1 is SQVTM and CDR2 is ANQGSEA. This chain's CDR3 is CSVELGPRAQYF. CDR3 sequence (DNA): TGCAGCGTTGAATTGGGCCCCCGGGCCCAGTACTTC.

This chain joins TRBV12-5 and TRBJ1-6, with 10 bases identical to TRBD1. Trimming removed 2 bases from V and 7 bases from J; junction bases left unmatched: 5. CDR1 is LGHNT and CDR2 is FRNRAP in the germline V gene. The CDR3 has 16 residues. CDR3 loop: CASGLTDRGRNSPLHF. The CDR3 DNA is TGTGCTAGTGGTTTGACTGACAGGGGGCGAAATTCACCCCTCCACTTT.

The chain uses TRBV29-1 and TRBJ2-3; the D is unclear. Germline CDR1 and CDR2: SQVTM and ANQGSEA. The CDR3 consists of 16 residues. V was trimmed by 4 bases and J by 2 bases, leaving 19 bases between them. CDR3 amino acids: CSVVPLKGSHTDTQYF. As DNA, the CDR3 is TGCAGCGTTGTACCCCTGAAAGGATCCCACACAGATACGCAGTATTTT.

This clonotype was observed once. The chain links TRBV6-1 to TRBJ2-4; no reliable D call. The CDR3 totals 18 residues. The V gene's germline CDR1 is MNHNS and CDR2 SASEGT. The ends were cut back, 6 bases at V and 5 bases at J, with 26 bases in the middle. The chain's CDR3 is CASRKMAARINIENIQYF. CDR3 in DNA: TGTGCCAGCAGAAAAATGGCAGCACGAATCAATATAGAAAACATTCAGTACTTC.

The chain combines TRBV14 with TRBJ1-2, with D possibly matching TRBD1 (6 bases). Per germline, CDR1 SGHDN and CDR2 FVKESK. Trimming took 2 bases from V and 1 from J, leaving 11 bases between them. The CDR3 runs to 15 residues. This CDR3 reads CASSQSGDINYGYTF. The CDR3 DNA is TGTGCCAGCAGCCAAAGCGGGGACATTAACTATGGCTACACCTTC.

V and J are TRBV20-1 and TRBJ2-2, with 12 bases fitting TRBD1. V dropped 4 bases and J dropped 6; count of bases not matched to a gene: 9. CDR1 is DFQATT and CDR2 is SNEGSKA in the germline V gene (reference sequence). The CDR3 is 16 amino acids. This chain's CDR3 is CSAIPRDRGLAGELFF. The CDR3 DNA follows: TGCAGTGCTATTCCCCGGGACAGGGGGCTGGCCGGGGAGCTGTTTTTT.

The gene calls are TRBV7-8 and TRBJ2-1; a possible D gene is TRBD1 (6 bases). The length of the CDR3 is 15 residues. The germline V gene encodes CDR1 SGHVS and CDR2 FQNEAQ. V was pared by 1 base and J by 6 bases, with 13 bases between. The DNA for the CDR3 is TGTGCCAGCAGCTTAGAGGCTAGCAGGGGCAATGAGCAGTTCTTC. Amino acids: CASSLEASRGNEQFF.

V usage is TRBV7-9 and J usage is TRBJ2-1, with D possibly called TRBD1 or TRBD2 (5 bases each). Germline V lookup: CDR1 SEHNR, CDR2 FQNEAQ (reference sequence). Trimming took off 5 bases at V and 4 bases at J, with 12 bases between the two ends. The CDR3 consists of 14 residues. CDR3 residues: CASSTSGAYNEQFF. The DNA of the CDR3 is TGTGCCAGCAGCACCTCCGGGGCTTACAATGAGCAGTTCTTC.

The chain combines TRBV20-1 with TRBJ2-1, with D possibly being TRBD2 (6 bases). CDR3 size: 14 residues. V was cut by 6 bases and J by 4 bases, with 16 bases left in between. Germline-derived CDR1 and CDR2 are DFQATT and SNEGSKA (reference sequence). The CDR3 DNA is TGCAGTGCAACACTAGCTGTATCTTACAATGAGCAGTTCTTC. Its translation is CSATLAVSYNEQFF.